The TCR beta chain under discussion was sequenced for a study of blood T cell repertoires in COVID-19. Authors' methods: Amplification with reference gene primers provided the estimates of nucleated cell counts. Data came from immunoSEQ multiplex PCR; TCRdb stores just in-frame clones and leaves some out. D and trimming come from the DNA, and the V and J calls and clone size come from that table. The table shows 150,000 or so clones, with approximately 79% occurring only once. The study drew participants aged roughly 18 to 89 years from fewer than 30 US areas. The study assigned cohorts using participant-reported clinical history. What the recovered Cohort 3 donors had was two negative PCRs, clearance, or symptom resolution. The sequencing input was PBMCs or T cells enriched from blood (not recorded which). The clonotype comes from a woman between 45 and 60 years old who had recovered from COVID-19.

CDR3 nucleotides: TGTGCCATCAGTGAGGGTACAGGGGGCCCAGATACGCAGTATTTT. Amino acid sequence: CAISEGTGGPDTQYF. This rearrangement joins TRBV10-3 to TRBJ2-3, with TRBD1 matching over 9 bases. V dropped 2 bases and J dropped 4; count of bases not matched to a gene: 4. CDR3 length: 15 residues. In germline, CDR1 is ENHRY, CDR2 SYGVKD.